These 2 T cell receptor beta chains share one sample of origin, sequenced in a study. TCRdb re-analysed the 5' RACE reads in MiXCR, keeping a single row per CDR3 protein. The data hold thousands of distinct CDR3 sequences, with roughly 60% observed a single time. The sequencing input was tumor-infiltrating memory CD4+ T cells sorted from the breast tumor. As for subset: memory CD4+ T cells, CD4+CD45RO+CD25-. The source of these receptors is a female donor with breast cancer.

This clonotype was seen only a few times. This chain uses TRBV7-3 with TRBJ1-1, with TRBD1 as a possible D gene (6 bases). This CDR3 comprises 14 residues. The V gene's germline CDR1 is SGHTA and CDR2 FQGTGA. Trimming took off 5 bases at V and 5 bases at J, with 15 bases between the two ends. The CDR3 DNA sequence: TGTGCCAGCAGCCCGCGGGGGGCAGGGACTGAAGCTTTCTTT. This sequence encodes CASSPRGAGTEAFF.

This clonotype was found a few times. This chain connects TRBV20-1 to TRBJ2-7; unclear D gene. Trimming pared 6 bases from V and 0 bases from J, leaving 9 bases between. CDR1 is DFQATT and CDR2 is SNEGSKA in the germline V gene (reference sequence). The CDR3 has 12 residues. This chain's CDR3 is CSAWPSSYEQYF. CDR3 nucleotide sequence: TGCAGTGCGTGGCCCTCCTCCTACGAGCAGTACTTC.